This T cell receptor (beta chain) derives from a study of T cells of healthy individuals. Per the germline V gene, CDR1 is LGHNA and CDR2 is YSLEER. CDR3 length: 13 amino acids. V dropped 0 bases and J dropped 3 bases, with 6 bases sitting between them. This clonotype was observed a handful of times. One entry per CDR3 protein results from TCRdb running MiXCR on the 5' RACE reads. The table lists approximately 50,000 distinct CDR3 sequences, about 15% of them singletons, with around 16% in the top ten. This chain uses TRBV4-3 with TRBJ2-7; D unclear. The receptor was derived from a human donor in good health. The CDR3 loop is CASSQDGNYEQYF. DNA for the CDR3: TGCGCCAGCAGCCAAGATGGGAACTACGAGCAGTACTTC.